Sequencing of this T cell receptor beta chain was carried out in a study of OX40 agonist ivuxolimab in advanced cancers. Study outcomes and limitations: Expanded clones tended on average to be more numerous among CD8+ T cells than CD4+. Antigen targets of the expanded peripheral T cells went undetermined.

As for this clone: Antigen specificity is unknown.

From germline, CDR1 is MNHEY and CDR2 SMNVEV (reference sequence). This CDR3 is built from 15 residues. The V gene lost 0 bases and the J gene lost 0 bases, with 8 bases spanning the gap. Method: immunoSEQ multiplex PCR; TCRdb's copy keeps in-frame clones and lacks some. The data contain some 42,000 clones, roughly 84% of them seen just once; the ten biggest clones take up about a fifth. Collection of blood occurred at baseline, at cycle 4 day 1, and at cycle 7 day 1. This TCR was recovered from an adult with an advanced solid tumor such as melanoma, head and neck, liver or kidney cancer. The chain employs TRBV27 and TRBJ1-1; weak D call: TRBD1 (6 bases). The specimen comprised CD4+ or CD8+ T cells sorted from blood, sampled in a trial of the OX40 agonist ivuxolimab. In nucleotides, the CDR3 is TGTGCCAGCAGTTTATCGACAGGCCTGAACACTGAAGCTTTCTTT. As protein: CASSLSTGLNTEAFF.